This is a list of T cell receptor beta chains from one sample in a study of graft-versus-host responses after intestinal transplantation. Assay: immunoSEQ multiplex PCR; the TCRdb copy retains only in-frame clones and omits some. This table has more than 90,000 clones, approximately 92% appearing once. Their target antigens are unknown. Sequencing used unstimulated CD8+ T cells sorted from spleen or lymph node cells, obtained before intestinal transplant. The origin of the receptors is a human donor who received an intestinal transplant. CDR3s include the opening cysteine and the closing phenylalanine or tryptophan. The order of the fields is CDR3 length, clone size, V gene, D gene, J gene, CDR3 protein, CDR3 DNA. A D gene is named only where the DNA matches it firmly. Size is stated for part of the rows, as once, few or many counts, or as a class when the clone is expanded.

len: 16
abundance: -
v_gene: TRBV11-3
d_gene: TRBD1
j_gene: TRBJ1-2
CDR3aa: CASSRRDRGFWYGYTF
CDR3nt: TGTGCCAGCAGCCGCCGGGACAGGGGTTTTTGGTATGGCTACACCTTC

len: 13
abundance: -
v_gene: TRBV7-7
d_gene: -
j_gene: TRBJ1-1
CDR3aa: CASSLHRNTEAFF
CDR3nt: TGTGCCAGCAGCTTACATAGGAACACTGAAGCTTTCTTT

len: 16
abundance: -
v_gene: TRBV18
d_gene: -
j_gene: TRBJ1-2
CDR3aa: CASSPPDRPPFYGYTF
CDR3nt: TGTGCCAGCTCACCACCGGACAGACCGCCTTTCTATGGCTACACCTTC

len: 14
abundance: -
v_gene: TRBV9
d_gene: -
j_gene: TRBJ2-1
CDR3aa: CASSVISAQDEQFF
CDR3nt: TGTGCCAGCAGCGTCATTAGCGCCCAGGATGAGCAGTTCTTC

len: 14
abundance: once
v_gene: TRBV5-8
d_gene: TRBD1
j_gene: TRBJ2-7
CDR3aa: CASSLGQGVGEQYF
CDR3nt: TGTGCCAGCAGCTTGGGACAGGGAGTCGGCGAGCAGTACTTC

len: 14
abundance: once
v_gene: TRBV15
d_gene: -
j_gene: TRBJ2-7
CDR3aa: CATSTTYGGDEQYF
CDR3nt: TGTGCCACCAGCACAACCTATGGAGGGGACGAGCAGTACTTC

len: 13
abundance: -
v_gene: TRBV12-5
d_gene: -
j_gene: TRBJ2-1
CDR3aa: CASGLGQYNEQFF
CDR3nt: TGTGCTAGTGGCTTAGGACAGTACAATGAGCAGTTCTTC

len: 9
abundance: few
v_gene: TRBV21-1
d_gene: -
j_gene: TRBJ1-2
CDR3aa: CASSKSDTF
CDR3nt: TGTGCCAGCAGCAAATCGGACACCTTC

len: 15
abundance: -
v_gene: TRBV11-2
d_gene: -
j_gene: TRBJ1-1
CDR3aa: CASSLEGTMNTEAFF
CDR3nt: TGTGCCAGCAGCTTAGAAGGGACAATGAACACTGAAGCTTTCTTT

len: 17
abundance: -
v_gene: TRBV9
d_gene: TRBD2
j_gene: TRBJ2-7
CDR3aa: CASSAGTSGRTHYEQYF
CDR3nt: TGTGCCAGCAGCGCAGGGACTAGCGGGAGGACGCACTACGAGCAGTACTTC

len: 17
abundance: -
v_gene: TRBV4-2
d_gene: TRBD1
j_gene: TRBJ1-4
CDR3aa: CASSLTGTGAVNEKLFF
CDR3nt: TGTGCCAGCAGCCTCACCGGGACAGGGGCCGTTAATGAAAAACTGTTTTTT

len: 16
abundance: -
v_gene: TRBV4-3
d_gene: -
j_gene: TRBJ1-4
CDR3aa: CASSQERGSTNEKLFF
CDR3nt: TGCGCCAGCAGCCAAGAGCGGGGATCAACTAATGAAAAACTGTTTTTT

len: 11
abundance: -
v_gene: TRBV30
d_gene: -
j_gene: TRBJ2-5
CDR3aa: CAWTVQETQYF
CDR3nt: TGTGCCTGGACGGTTCAAGAGACCCAGTACTTC

len: 17
abundance: once
v_gene: TRBV4-2
d_gene: TRBD2
j_gene: TRBJ2-3
CDR3aa: CASSQDWASGRTDTQYF
CDR3nt: TGTGCCAGCAGCCAAGATTGGGCTAGCGGGAGGACAGATACGCAGTATTTT

len: 15
abundance: -
v_gene: TRBV19
d_gene: TRBD2
j_gene: TRBJ2-5
CDR3aa: CASSMTSGVTETQYF
CDR3nt: TGTGCCAGTAGTATGACTAGCGGAGTTACAGAGACCCAGTACTTC

len: 15
abundance: -
v_gene: TRBV6-5
d_gene: TRBD1
j_gene: TRBJ2-7
CDR3aa: CASSVRQGLSFEQYF
CDR3nt: TGTGCCAGCAGTGTCCGACAGGGGTTGTCCTTCGAGCAGTACTTC

len: 12
abundance: -
v_gene: TRBV29-1
d_gene: TRBD2
j_gene: TRBJ2-5
CDR3aa: CSVESGGAFAYF
CDR3nt: TGCAGCGTTGAAAGCGGGGGGGCCTTCGCGTACTTC

len: 14
abundance: -
v_gene: TRBV6-5
d_gene: TRBD1
j_gene: TRBJ1-1
CDR3aa: CASSWTGEGTEAFF
CDR3nt: TGTGCCAGCAGTTGGACAGGGGAGGGCACTGAAGCTTTCTTT

len: 15
abundance: -
v_gene: TRBV5-1
d_gene: TRBD1
j_gene: TRBJ2-2
CDR3aa: CASSLVGQVTGELFF
CDR3nt: TGCGCCAGCAGCTTGGTGGGACAGGTGACCGGGGAGCTGTTTTTT

len: 16
abundance: -
v_gene: TRBV5-6
d_gene: TRBD1
j_gene: TRBJ1-5
CDR3aa: CASSAGRGGAGQPQHF
CDR3nt: TGTGCCAGCAGCGCCGGGCGAGGGGGCGCAGGTCAGCCCCAGCATTTT

len: 16
abundance: -
v_gene: TRBV6-1
d_gene: -
j_gene: TRBJ2-1
CDR3aa: CASSEAVQGAYNEQFF
CDR3nt: TGTGCCAGCAGTGAAGCTGTCCAGGGTGCGTACAATGAGCAGTTCTTC

len: 12
abundance: -
v_gene: TRBV30
d_gene: TRBD1
j_gene: TRBJ1-2
CDR3aa: CAWGQGLWGYTF
CDR3nt: TGTGCCTGGGGACAGGGCCTATGGGGCTACACCTTC

len: 16
abundance: once
v_gene: TRBV6-1
d_gene: TRBD1
j_gene: TRBJ2-3
CDR3aa: CASSDKIGQGSDTQYF
CDR3nt: TGTGCCAGCAGTGATAAGATCGGACAGGGGTCAGATACGCAGTATTTT

len: 14
abundance: -
v_gene: TRBV19
d_gene: TRBD2
j_gene: TRBJ2-7
CDR3aa: CASSVLAGAYEQYF
CDR3nt: TGTGCCAGTAGTGTACTAGCGGGAGCCTACGAGCAGTACTTC

len: 14
abundance: -
v_gene: TRBV4-3
d_gene: -
j_gene: TRBJ1-2
CDR3aa: CASSQDRGYDGYTF
CDR3nt: TGCGCCAGCAGCCAAGATCGGGGTTACGATGGCTACACCTTC

len: 17
abundance: -
v_gene: TRBV5-1
d_gene: -
j_gene: TRBJ2-7
CDR3aa: CASSLEVLQASSYEQYF
CDR3nt: TGCGCCAGCAGCTTGGAGGTATTACAGGCGAGCTCCTACGAGCAGTACTTC

len: 15
abundance: -
v_gene: TRBV5-5
d_gene: -
j_gene: TRBJ2-7
CDR3aa: CASSLELDLLYEQYF
CDR3nt: TGTGCCAGCAGCTTGGAGTTAGACTTACTCTACGAGCAGTACTTC

len: 15
abundance: -
v_gene: TRBV4-1
d_gene: TRBD1
j_gene: TRBJ1-2
CDR3aa: CASSQVQGNHYGYTF
CDR3nt: TGCGCCAGCAGCCAGGTACAGGGGAATCACTATGGCTACACCTTC

len: 14
abundance: -
v_gene: TRBV4-3
d_gene: TRBD1
j_gene: TRBJ1-2
CDR3aa: CASSRTDRVYGYTF
CDR3nt: TGCGCCAGCAGCCGAACTGACAGGGTCTATGGCTACACCTTC

len: 14
abundance: -
v_gene: TRBV2
d_gene: -
j_gene: TRBJ1-2
CDR3aa: CASSEFQDNYGYTF
CDR3nt: TGTGCCAGCAGTGAGTTCCAGGATAACTATGGCTACACCTTC

len: 12
abundance: -
v_gene: TRBV11-2
d_gene: -
j_gene: TRBJ2-7
CDR3aa: CASSLDLAAWYF
CDR3nt: TGTGCCAGCAGCTTAGATTTGGCGGCCTGGTACTTC

len: 17
abundance: -
v_gene: TRBV7-9
d_gene: -
j_gene: TRBJ1-5
CDR3aa: CASSFWAGLGSNQPQHF
CDR3nt: TGTGCCAGCAGCTTTTGGGCAGGTCTTGGGAGCAATCAGCCCCAGCATTTT

len: 12
abundance: -
v_gene: TRBV29-1
d_gene: -
j_gene: TRBJ2-7
CDR3aa: CSVTVSGYEQYF
CDR3nt: TGCAGCGTCACCGTTAGCGGCTACGAGCAGTACTTC

len: 14
abundance: -
v_gene: TRBV7-6
d_gene: -
j_gene: TRBJ2-3
CDR3aa: CASSSEGGTDTQYF
CDR3nt: TGTGCCAGCAGCTCAGAAGGGGGCACAGATACGCAGTATTTT

len: 14
abundance: -
v_gene: TRBV2
d_gene: -
j_gene: TRBJ2-1
CDR3aa: CANSEERSGNEQFF
CDR3nt: TGTGCCAACAGTGAAGAGAGGAGCGGTAATGAGCAGTTCTTC

len: 15
abundance: -
v_gene: TRBV6-1
d_gene: TRBD1
j_gene: TRBJ2-1
CDR3aa: CASSERDRVLNEQFF
CDR3nt: TGTGCCAGCAGTGAACGGGACAGGGTTTTAAATGAGCAGTTCTTC